This T cell receptor (beta chain) was documented in a study of technical replicates of blood from a handful of donors. Trimming removed 1 base from V and 4 bases from J; junction bases left unmatched: 6. The germline gives CDR1 SGHDN, CDR2 FVKESK. This CDR3 contains 15 residues. The repertoire was sequenced with immunoSEQ multiplex PCR; TCRdb's copy has only in-frame clones and lacks some. The data contain tens of thousands of clones, over 80% of them singletons. The chain is built from TRBV14 and TRBJ2-7; 8 bases align to TRBD2. The receptor's source is a human donor in good health. The sample taken for sequencing was T cells isolated from PBMCs. The CDR3: CASSQVAGFSYEQYF. As DNA, the CDR3 is TGTGCCAGCAGCCAAGTAGCGGGGTTTTCGTACGAGCAGTACTTC.